A selection of T cell receptor beta chains follows, all from one sample in a study of pediatric ulcerative colitis. The repertoire was sequenced with immunoSEQ multiplex PCR; TCRdb's copy has only in-frame clones and lacks some. The top ten clones hold under 7.5% of a sample with approximately 18,000 clones, roughly 74% of them seen once. Sequencing was done on a sample of gut tissue. The source is a boy younger than 18 with moderate ulcerative colitis. CDR3s include the opening cysteine and the closing phenylalanine or tryptophan. The order of the fields is D gene, clone size, V gene, J gene, CDR3 protein, CDR3 DNA. D genes are given only for firm matches. For some rows the clone size is stated as once, few or many, or as a class when expanded; others skip it.

d_call: NA
clone_size: NA
v_call: TRBV19
j_call: TRBJ1-4
cdr3_aa: CASSPLSGVSNEKLFF
cdr3_nt: TGTGCCAGTAGTCCACTTAGCGGGGTCTCTAATGAAAAACTGTTTTTT

d_call: NA
clone_size: NA
v_call: TRBV19
j_call: TRBJ1-5
cdr3_aa: CASSIWVWRADGGNQPQHF
cdr3_nt: TGTGCCAGTAGTATTTGGGTCTGGAGGGCTGACGGGGGCAATCAGCCCCAGCATTTT

d_call: NA
clone_size: NA
v_call: TRBV6-1
j_call: TRBJ2-3
cdr3_aa: CASTQGHADTQYF
cdr3_nt: TGTGCCAGCACTCAGGGTCATGCAGATACGCAGTATTTT

d_call: NA
clone_size: NA
v_call: TRBV6-1
j_call: TRBJ2-1
cdr3_aa: CASKAPMTGTHEQFF
cdr3_nt: TGTGCCAGCAAAGCCCCGATGACGGGGACCCATGAGCAGTTCTTC

d_call: TRBD2
clone_size: few
v_call: TRBV5-1
j_call: TRBJ2-1
cdr3_aa: CASSRTSSGGSSYNEQFF
cdr3_nt: TGCGCCAGCAGCAGGACCTCTAGCGGGGGAAGCTCCTACAATGAGCAGTTCTTC

d_call: TRBD1
clone_size: NA
v_call: TRBV4-1
j_call: TRBJ1-5
cdr3_aa: CASSQTGGGSNQPQHF
cdr3_nt: TGCGCCAGCAGCCAAACAGGGGGGGGAAGCAATCAGCCCCAGCATTTT

d_call: NA
clone_size: NA
v_call: TRBV5-5
j_call: TRBJ2-5
cdr3_aa: CASSLDPQETQYF
cdr3_nt: TGTGCCAGCAGCTTGGATCCCCAAGAGACCCAGTACTTC

d_call: NA
clone_size: NA
v_call: TRBV21-1
j_call: TRBJ2-3
cdr3_aa: CASSTADRGPDTQYF
cdr3_nt: TGTGCCAGCAGCACCGCGGACAGGGGGCCCGATACGCAGTATTTT

d_call: NA
clone_size: NA
v_call: TRBV7-9
j_call: TRBJ2-3
cdr3_aa: CASSRRQTDTQYF
cdr3_nt: TGTGCCAGCAGCCGCCGACAAACAGATACGCAGTATTTT

d_call: NA
clone_size: NA
v_call: TRBV27
j_call: TRBJ1-5
cdr3_aa: CASSRDRISSNQPQHF
cdr3_nt: TGTGCCAGCAGCCGGGACCGTATTTCTAGCAATCAGCCCCAGCATTTT